This T cell receptor beta chain was sequenced in a study of early T cells in non-severe SARS-CoV-2 infection. Study background: Whole-blood bulk RNA, unsorted, was sequenced, and chains were unpaired. Study-level points and caveats: Reliance on VDJdb matching favored anti-spike CD8 responses; private and CD4 specificities were missed.

CDR3 length equals 15 residues. V was clipped by 7 bases and J by 2 bases; unmatched bases: 4. Unique molecular identifiers tagged individual cDNA molecules. TCRdb reprocessed the 5' RACE reads via MiXCR and lists one record per CDR3 protein. This table has tens of thousands of distinct CDR3 sequences, 7.5% to 9.5% appearing once. This clonotype came up a few times. Its antigen is undetermined. This specimen consisted of whole blood, obtained at baseline. The TCR was taken from an adult who was a healthcare worker with PCR-confirmed SARS-CoV-2 infection or an uninfected control (not recorded which). V is TRBV12-3 or TRBV12-4 and J is TRBJ2-2; TRBD1 aligns across 10 bases. In nucleotides, the CDR3 is TGTGCCAGCACCCGGGACAGGGGTAACACCGGGGAGCTGTTTTTT. Residues: CASTRDRGNTGELFF.